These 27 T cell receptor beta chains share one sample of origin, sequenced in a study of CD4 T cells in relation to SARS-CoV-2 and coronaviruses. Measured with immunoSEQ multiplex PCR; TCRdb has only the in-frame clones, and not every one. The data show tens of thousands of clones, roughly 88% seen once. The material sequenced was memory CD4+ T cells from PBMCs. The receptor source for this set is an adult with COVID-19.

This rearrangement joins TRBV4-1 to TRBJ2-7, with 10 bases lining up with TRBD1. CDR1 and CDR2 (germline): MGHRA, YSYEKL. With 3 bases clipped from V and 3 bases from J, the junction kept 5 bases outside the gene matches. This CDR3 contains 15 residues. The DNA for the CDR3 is TGCGCCAGCAGCCAGCAGGACAGGGGGGGCTACGAGCAGTACTTC. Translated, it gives CASSQQDRGGYEQYF.

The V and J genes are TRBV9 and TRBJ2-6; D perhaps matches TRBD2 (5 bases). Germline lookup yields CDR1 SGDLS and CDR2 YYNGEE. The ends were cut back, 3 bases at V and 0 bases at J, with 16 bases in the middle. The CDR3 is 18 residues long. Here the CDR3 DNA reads TGTGCCAGCAGCGCCTATAACGAGGGCCGCTCTGGGGCCAACGTCCTGACTTTC. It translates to CASSAYNEGRSGANVLTF.

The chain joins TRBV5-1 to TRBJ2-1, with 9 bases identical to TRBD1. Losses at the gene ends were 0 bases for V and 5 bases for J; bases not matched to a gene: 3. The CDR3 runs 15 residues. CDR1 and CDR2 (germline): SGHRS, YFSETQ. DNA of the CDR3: TGCGCCAGCAGCTTGGGTCGGACAGGGGACAATGAGCAGTTCTTC. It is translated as CASSLGRTGDNEQFF.

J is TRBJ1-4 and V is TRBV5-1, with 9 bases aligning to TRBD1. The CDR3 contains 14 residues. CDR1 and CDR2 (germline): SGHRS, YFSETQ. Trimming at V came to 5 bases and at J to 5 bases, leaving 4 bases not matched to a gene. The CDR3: CASRPGTGNEKLFF. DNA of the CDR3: TGCGCCAGCAGGCCCGGGACAGGGAATGAAAAACTGTTTTTT.

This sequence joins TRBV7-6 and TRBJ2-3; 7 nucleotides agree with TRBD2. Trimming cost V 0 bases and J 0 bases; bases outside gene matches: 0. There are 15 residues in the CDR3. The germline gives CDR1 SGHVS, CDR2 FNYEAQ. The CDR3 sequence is CASSLAGGSTDTQYF. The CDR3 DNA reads TGTGCCAGCAGCTTAGCGGGGGGGAGCACAGATACGCAGTATTTT.

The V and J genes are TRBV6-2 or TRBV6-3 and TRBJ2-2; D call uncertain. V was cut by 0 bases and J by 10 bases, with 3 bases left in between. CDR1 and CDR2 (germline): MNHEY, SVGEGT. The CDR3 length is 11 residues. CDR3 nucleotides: TGTGCCAGCAGTTACTCTTTGGAGCTGTTTTTT. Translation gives CASSYSLELFF.

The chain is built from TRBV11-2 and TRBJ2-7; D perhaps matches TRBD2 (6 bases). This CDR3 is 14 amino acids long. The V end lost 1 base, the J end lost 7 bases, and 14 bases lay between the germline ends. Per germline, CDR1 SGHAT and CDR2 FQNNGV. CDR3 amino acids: CASSLGGVAGEQYF. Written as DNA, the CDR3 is TGTGCCAGCAGCTTAGGGGGGGTTGCGGGGGAGCAGTACTTC.

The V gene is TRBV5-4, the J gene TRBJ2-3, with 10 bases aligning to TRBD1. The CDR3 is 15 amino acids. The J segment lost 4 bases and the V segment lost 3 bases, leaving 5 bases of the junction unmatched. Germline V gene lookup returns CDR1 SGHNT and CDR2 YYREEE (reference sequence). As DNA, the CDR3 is TGTGCCAGCAGCTGGGGACAGGGGATTCCAGATACGCAGTATTTT. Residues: CASSWGQGIPDTQYF.

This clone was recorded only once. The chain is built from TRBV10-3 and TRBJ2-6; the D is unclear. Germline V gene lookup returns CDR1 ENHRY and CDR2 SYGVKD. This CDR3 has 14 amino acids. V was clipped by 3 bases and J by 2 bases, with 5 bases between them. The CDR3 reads CAISDYTGANVLTF. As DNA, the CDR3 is TGTGCCATCAGTGATTACACTGGGGCCAACGTCCTGACTTTC.

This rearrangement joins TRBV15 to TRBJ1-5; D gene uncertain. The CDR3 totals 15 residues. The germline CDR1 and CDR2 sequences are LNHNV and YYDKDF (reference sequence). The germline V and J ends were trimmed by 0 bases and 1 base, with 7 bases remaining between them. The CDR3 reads CATSREPGSNQPQHF. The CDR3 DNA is TGTGCCACCAGCAGAGAACCCGGGAGCAATCAGCCCCAGCATTTT.

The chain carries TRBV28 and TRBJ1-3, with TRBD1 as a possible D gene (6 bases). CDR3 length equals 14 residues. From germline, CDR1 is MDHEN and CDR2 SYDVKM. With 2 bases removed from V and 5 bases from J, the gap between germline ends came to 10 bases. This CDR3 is CASSLGQRRNTIYF. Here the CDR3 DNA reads TGTGCCAGCAGTTTAGGACAGCGGAGAAACACCATATATTTT.

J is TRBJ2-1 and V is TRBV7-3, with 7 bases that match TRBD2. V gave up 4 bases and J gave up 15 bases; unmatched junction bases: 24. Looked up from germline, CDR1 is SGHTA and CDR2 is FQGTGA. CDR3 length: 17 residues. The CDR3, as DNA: TGTGCCAGCAGCTGGGGGGAGGGGTTACCGCACAATGAGCAGCGGTTCTTC. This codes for CASSWGEGLPHNEQRFF.

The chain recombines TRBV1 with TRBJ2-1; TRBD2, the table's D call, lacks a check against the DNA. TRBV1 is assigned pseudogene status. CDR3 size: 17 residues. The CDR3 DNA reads TGCACCAGCAGCCAAGAAGAGGGTCCAGTGTACTACAATGAGCAGTTCTTC. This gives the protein CTSSQEEGPVYYNEQFF.

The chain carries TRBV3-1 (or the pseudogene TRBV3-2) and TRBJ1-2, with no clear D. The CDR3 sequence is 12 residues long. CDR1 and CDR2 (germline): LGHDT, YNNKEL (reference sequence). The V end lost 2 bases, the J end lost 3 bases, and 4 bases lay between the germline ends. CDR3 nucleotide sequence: TGTGCCAGCAGCCAATGGGACTATGGCTACACCTTC. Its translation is CASSQWDYGYTF.

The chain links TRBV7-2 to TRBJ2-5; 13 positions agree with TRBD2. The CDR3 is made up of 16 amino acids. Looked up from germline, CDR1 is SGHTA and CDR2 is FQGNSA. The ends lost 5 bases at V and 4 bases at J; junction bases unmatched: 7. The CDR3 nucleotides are TGTGCCAGCAGCCACCGACTAGCGGGGGGTGGAGAGACCCAGTACTTC. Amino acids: CASSHRLAGGGETQYF.

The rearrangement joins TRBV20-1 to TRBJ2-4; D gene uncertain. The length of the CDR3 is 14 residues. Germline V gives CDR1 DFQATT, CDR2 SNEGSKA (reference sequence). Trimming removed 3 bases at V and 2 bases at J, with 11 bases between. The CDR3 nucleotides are TGCAGTGCTAGTGTAAGCAGGTCCAAAAACATTCAGTACTTC. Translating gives CSASVSRSKNIQYF.

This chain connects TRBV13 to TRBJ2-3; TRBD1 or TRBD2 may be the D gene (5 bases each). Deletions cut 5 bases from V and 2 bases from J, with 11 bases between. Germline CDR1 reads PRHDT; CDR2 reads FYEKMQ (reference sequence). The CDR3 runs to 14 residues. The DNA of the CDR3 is TGTGCCAGCAGCCCAGGGACCACCACAGATACGCAGTATTTT. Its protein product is CASSPGTTTDTQYF.

The CDR3 region has the DNA TGTGCCACAGCTGCGCCGGGTGGCTACACCTTC. Translating gives CATAAPGGYTF. The chain is built from TRBV3-1 (or the pseudogene TRBV3-2) and TRBJ1-2, with D uncertain. CDR1 is LGHDT and CDR2 is YNNKEL in the germline V gene (reference sequence). This CDR3 has 11 amino acids. The ends were cut back, 10 bases at V and 7 bases at J, with 13 bases in the middle.

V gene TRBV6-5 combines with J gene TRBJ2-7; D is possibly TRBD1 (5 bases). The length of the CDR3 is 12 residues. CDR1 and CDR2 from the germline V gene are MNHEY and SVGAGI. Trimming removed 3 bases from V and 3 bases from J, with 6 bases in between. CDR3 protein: CASSYDSYEQYF. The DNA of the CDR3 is TGTGCCAGCAGTTATGACAGCTACGAGCAGTACTTC.

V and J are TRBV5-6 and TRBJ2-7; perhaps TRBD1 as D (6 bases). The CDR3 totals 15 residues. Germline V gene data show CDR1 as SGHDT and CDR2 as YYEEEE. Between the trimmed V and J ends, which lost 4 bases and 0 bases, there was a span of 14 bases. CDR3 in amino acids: CASSNRALSSYEQYF. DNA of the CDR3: TGTGCCAGCAGCAACAGGGCCCTGAGCTCCTACGAGCAGTACTTC.

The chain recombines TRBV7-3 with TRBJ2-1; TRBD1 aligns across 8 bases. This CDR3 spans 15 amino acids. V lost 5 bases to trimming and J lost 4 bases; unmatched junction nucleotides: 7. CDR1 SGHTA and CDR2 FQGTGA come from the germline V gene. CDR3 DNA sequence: TGTGCCAGCAGCGCGGACAGGGCTGGGTACAATGAGCAGTTCTTC. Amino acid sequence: CASSADRAGYNEQFF. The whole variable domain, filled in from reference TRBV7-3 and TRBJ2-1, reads GAGVSQTPSNKVTEKGKYVELRCDPISGHTALYWYRQSLGQGPEFLIYFQGTGAADDSGLPNDRFFAVRPEGSVSTLKIQRTERGDSAVYLCASSADRAGYNEQFFGPGTRLTVL.

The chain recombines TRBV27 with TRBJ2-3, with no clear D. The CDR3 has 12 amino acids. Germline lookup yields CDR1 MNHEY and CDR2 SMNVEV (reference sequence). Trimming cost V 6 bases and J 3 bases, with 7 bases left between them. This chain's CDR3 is CASSGRTDTQYF. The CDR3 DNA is TGTGCCAGCAGCGGGCGGACAGATACGCAGTATTTT.

The CDR3 nucleotides are TGTGCCAGCAGTGGAGGGGGAACATTGAACACTGAAGCTTTCTTT. The encoded protein is CASSGGGTLNTEAFF. This sequence joins TRBV2 and TRBJ1-1; perhaps TRBD1 as D (6 bases). Germline CDR1 is SNHLY and CDR2 is FYNNEI. The CDR3 consists of 15 residues. The V gene lost 4 bases and the J gene lost 0 bases, with 12 bases spanning the gap.

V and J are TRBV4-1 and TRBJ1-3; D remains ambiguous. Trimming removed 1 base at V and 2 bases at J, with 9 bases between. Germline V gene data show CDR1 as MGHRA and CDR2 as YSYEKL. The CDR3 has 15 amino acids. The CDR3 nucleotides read TGCGCCAGCAGCCAAGGAACTCTCACTGGAAACACCATATATTTT. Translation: CASSQGTLTGNTIYF.

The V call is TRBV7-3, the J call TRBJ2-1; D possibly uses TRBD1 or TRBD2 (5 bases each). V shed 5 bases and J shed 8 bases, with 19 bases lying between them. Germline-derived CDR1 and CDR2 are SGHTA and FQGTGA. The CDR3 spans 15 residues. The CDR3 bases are TGTGCCAGCAGCGAACCGGGACGATCATTCCATGAGCAGTTCTTC. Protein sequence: CASSEPGRSFHEQFF.

The DNA of the CDR3 is TGTGCCAGCAGTTCTGTTACAGATACGCAGTATTTT. This sequence encodes CASSSVTDTQYF. The chain carries TRBV6-5 and TRBJ2-3, with D unclear. This CDR3 is built from 12 residues. Trimming left V 4 bases short and J 3 bases short, with 5 bases between. CDR1 and CDR2 (germline): MNHEY, SVGAGI.

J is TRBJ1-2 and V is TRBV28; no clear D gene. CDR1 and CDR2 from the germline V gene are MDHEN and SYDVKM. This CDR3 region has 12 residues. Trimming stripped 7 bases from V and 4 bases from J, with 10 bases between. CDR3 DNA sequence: TGTGCCAGCAATCAATCGGGCTATGGCTACACCTTC. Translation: CASNQSGYGYTF.